This is a list of T cell receptor beta chains from one sample in a study of shared clonotypes between healthy human individuals. Only in-frame clones appear in the TCRdb table, and some are missing; sequencing was by immunoSEQ multiplex PCR. In the table there are approximately 1.9 million clones, roughly 93% of which are singletons. Sample: naive CD8+ T cells from PBMCs. The receptors originated from a man between 18 and 29 years old in good health. Some clones in this sample may be carry-over from other donors' samples. CDR3s include the opening cysteine and the closing phenylalanine or tryptophan. Each record gives: J gene, D gene, V gene, clone size, CDR3 DNA, CDR3 protein. The D gene is left open where the match is weak. Expanded clones get a size class; other rows say once, few or many, or leave the size out.

TRBJ1-1 . TRBV7-9 . TGTGCCAGCAGCTTGTCGGGCGGCGGAGCTTTCTTT CASSLSGGGAFF
TRBJ2-5 TRBD2 TRBV7-8 . TGTGCCAGCAGCTTAGGCGGGGGAAGGGAGACCCAGTACTTC CASSLGGGRETQYF
TRBJ1-2 . TRBV7-9 . TGTGCCAGCAGCTTCGTAGGGAGCTATGGCTACACCTTC CASSFVGSYGYTF
TRBJ2-1 . TRBV27 . TGTGCCAGCAGCCCTACTGGAAGGTCCTACAATGAGCAGTTCTTC CASSPTGRSYNEQFF
TRBJ2-7 . TRBV28 . . CASSFGGGSSGALEYF
TRBJ1-5 TRBD1 TRBV19 . TGTGCCAGTACAGGCAGGGGGCCTATCAATCAGCCCCAGCATTTT CASTGRGPINQPQHF
TRBJ1-2 . TRBV6-1 . TGTGCCATCCAACATGGCTACACCTTC CAIQHGYTF
TRBJ2-7 TRBD2 TRBV27 . TGTGCCAGCAGTGGGCTAGGACTAGGAACGTCACCCTACGAGCAGTACTTC CASSGLGLGTSPYEQYF
TRBJ1-5 . TRBV5-6 . TGTGCCAGCAGCACAGTGGGGGCGCAGCCCCAGCATTTT CASSTVGAQPQHF
TRBJ2-7 . TRBV27 . TGTGCCAGCAGTTTATGGGCTAGAGGGGTTCGGGACGAGCAGTACTTC CASSLWARGVRDEQYF
TRBJ2-2 . TRBV5-1 . TGCGCCAGCAGCCCGGTGTCGGGGACTAACACCGGGGAGCTGTTTTTT CASSPVSGTNTGELFF
TRBJ1-5 . TRBV6-5 . TGTGCCAGCAGGACGCGGGGGGGCAATCAGCCCCAGCATTTT CASRTRGGNQPQHF
TRBJ2-3 TRBD1 TRBV27 . TGTGCCAGCCGGGACAGGGAGACAGATACGCAGTATTTT CASRDRETDTQYF
TRBJ2-1 . TRBV6-6 . TGTGCCAGCAGTTACTCGCCCCAGCGTGTTCAGTTCTTC CASSYSPQRVQFF
TRBJ2-7 . TRBV28 . TGTGCCAGCAGTTCGACTCTGGGCAGGAGGGACGAGCAGTACTTC CASSSTLGRRDEQYF
TRBJ2-1 TRBD2 TRBV7-9 . TGTGCCAGCAGCTCCCGACTAGCGGGAGGCCCCTACAATGAGCAGTTCTTC CASSSRLAGGPYNEQFF
TRBJ2-4 . TRBV27 . TGTGCCAGCAGTTTACGTCAGGGGGGGACCAATTCACGGAACATTCAGTACTTC CASSLRQGGTNSRNIQYF
TRBJ1-2 . TRBV30 few TGTGCCTGGATCGGGGGGCGGCCGGTGGGCTATGGCTACACCTTC CAWIGGRPVGYGYTF
TRBJ2-5 TRBD1 TRBV19 . TGTGCCAGTAATTCGGGACAGGTTGAAGAGACCCAGTACTTC CASNSGQVEETQYF
TRBJ2-7 TRBD2 TRBV19 . TGTGCCAGCCGGGACTACGCCTACGAGCAGTACTTC CASRDYAYEQYF
TRBJ2-7 . TRBV29-1 . TGCAGCGTCTACGGACCGGGACGTAGCTCCTACGAGCAGTACTTC CSVYGPGRSSYEQYF
TRBJ2-3 TRBD1 TRBV28 once TGTGCCAGCAGTCTCCGACAGGGACCGAGCACAGATACGCAGTATTTT CASSLRQGPSTDTQYF
TRBJ2-3 TRBD1 TRBV18 . TGTGCCAGCTCACCATCAGGGGGCGATAGCACAGATACGCAGTATTTT CASSPSGGDSTDTQYF
TRBJ2-3 TRBD2 TRBV29-1 . TGCAGCGCGACTAGCGGGAGGACCCGCCTAACATCTAGCACAGATACGCAGTATTTT CSATSGRTRLTSSTDTQYF
TRBJ1-1 TRBD1 TRBV6-5 once TGTGCCAGCAGTCCTCGGACAGGGAACACTGAAGCTTTCTTT CASSPRTGNTEAFF
TRBJ1-1 . TRBV5-4 . TGTGCCAGCAGCTGGGGCCTTGCTTTGGGAAACACTGAAGCTTTCTTT CASSWGLALGNTEAFF
TRBJ2-7 TRBD1 TRBV27 . TGTGCCAGCACCCTGCGACAGGGTCCCTACGAGCAGTACTTC CASTLRQGPYEQYF
TRBJ2-7 . TRBV11-2 . TGTGCCAGCAGCTTAAACAGGGACTACGAGCAGTACTTC CASSLNRDYEQYF
TRBJ1-2 . TRBV10-3 once TGTGCCATCAGTGAACCCCGAGGGGCGGACTATGGCTACACCTTC CAISEPRGADYGYTF
TRBJ2-7 . TRBV5-6 . TGTGCCAGCAGCTCGATGACATACTCCTACGAGCAGTACTTC CASSSMTYSYEQYF
TRBJ2-7 TRBD2 TRBV27 . TGTGCCAGCAGTTTAGTGGCGGGGGGGCTGGACGAGCAGTACTTC CASSLVAGGLDEQYF
TRBJ2-1 . TRBV27 . TGTGCCAGCAGTTCCCCCGGGCCCCGAAGGAGTAATGAGCAGTTCTTC CASSSPGPRRSNEQFF
TRBJ2-2 TRBD1 TRBV9 . TGTGCCAGCAGCGCCGAGACAGGGAAAACCGGGGAGCTGTTTTTT CASSAETGKTGELFF
TRBJ1-2 TRBD1 TRBV28 . TGTGCCAGCAGTTCGGAGGGGGCCTATGGCTACACCTTC CASSSEGAYGYTF
TRBJ2-1 TRBD1 TRBV29-1 . TGCAGCGCTTCCGGGACAGGGAATGACTACAATGAGCAGTTCTTC CSASGTGNDYNEQFF
TRBJ2-5 TRBD2 TRBV11-2 . TGTGCCAGCAGCTTAGCCCCGGGACTAGCGGCCCCGGAGACCCAGTACTTC CASSLAPGLAAPETQYF
TRBJ2-5 . TRBV30 . TGTGCCTGGGGGATTGGGATACAAGAGACCCAGTACTTC CAWGIGIQETQYF
TRBJ2-2 . TRBV2 . TGTGCCAGCAGTGAAGCGCCACAGGGAAGGCAGGACGGGGAGCTGTTTTTT CASSEAPQGRQDGELFF
TRBJ2-2 . TRBV29-1 once TGCAGCGTTGAGTGGGGTGAGGGAGGAAACACCGGGGAGCTGTTTTTT CSVEWGEGGNTGELFF
TRBJ1-3 TRBD1 TRBV19 . TGTGCCAGTAGTGGGACAGATTTCTCTGGAAACACCATATATTTT CASSGTDFSGNTIYF